The entry below gives a single T cell receptor beta chain sequence along with its context. The entry originates in a study of cytomegalovirus exposure and HLA in healthy donors. The PCR contained 60 Vbeta and 13 Jbeta primers. The table came from immunoSEQ multiplex PCR; TCRdb's copy has only in-frame clones and leaves some out. The sample totals about 72,000 clones. Input material: PBMCs. This sequence originates from a man in his forties in good health and CMV-seronegative.

The CDR3 loop is CASSFQGSNTGELFF. The CDR3 DNA sequence: TGCGCCAGCAGCTTCCAGGGGTCGAACACCGGGGAGCTGTTTTTT. The genes are TRBV5-1 and TRBJ2-2; possible D gene TRBD1, 6 bases. Trimming stripped 2 bases from V and 0 bases from J, with 8 bases between. The germline V gene has CDR1 SGHRS and CDR2 YFSETQ. The CDR3 runs 15 residues.